These T cell receptor beta chains were read from a single sample in a study of identical twins. TCRdb itself ran the 5' RACE reads through MiXCR, one entry per CDR3 protein. Seen here are around 370,000 distinct CDR3 sequences, roughly 9% observed once, and the top ten hold around 8.6%. The sequenced material came from naive T cells sorted from blood. Receptors originate from a woman aged 50 to 65 in good health. The CDR3 runs from the conserved cysteine through the conserved F or W. Fields, in order: V gene, D gene, J gene, clone size, CDR3 protein, CDR3 DNA. D genes are given only for firm matches. Some rows have no size entry. The others give once, few or many, or a class for an expanded clone.

TRBV14	-	TRBJ1-1	many	CASSPRVQMSEAFF	TGTGCCAGCAGCCCTCGGGTCCAGATGTCTGAAGCTTTCTTT
TRBV14	-	TRBJ2-3	many	CASSHGGTDTQYF	TGTGCCAGCAGCCATGGAGGCACAGATACGCAGTATTTT
TRBV20-1	TRBD1	TRBJ1-3	-	CSAWGDRLYSGNTIYF	TGCAGTGCTTGGGGGGACAGGCTCTACTCTGGAAACACCATATATTTT
TRBV30	TRBD1	TRBJ2-5	-	CAWSVLGGRETQYF	TGTGCCTGGAGTGTACTAGGGGGCAGGGAGACCCAGTACTTC
TRBV6-5	TRBD1	TRBJ1-2	-	CASGAGGPVRTF	TGTGCCAGCGGGGCAGGGGGCCCGGTCAGGACCTTC
TRBV20-1	-	TRBJ1-5	few	CSAIIQGGQPQHF	TGCAGTGCTATTATCCAGGGTGGGCAGCCCCAGCATTTT
TRBV6-5	-	TRBJ2-1	many	CASSYRDVAYNEQFF	TGTGCCAGCAGTTACCGGGACGTTGCCTACAATGAGCAGTTCTTC
TRBV20-1	-	TRBJ1-5	-	CSARSSSDGNNQPQHF	TGCAGTGCTAGATCCTCCTCGGACGGTAACAATCAGCCCCAGCATTTT
TRBV7-3	TRBD1	TRBJ2-1	many	CASGRDRNNEQFF	TGTGCCAGCGGTCGGGACAGGAACAATGAGCAGTTCTTC
TRBV20-1	-	TRBJ2-1	-	CSARDGIHEQFF	TGCAGTGCTAGAGACGGGATCCATGAGCAGTTCTTC